This T cell receptor (beta chain) was recorded in a study of blood T cell repertoires in COVID-19. As for the study in general: Collection of acute and convalescent COVID-19 samples took place in the United States, Italy and Spain.

This CDR3 has 14 amino acids. From germline, CDR1 is SGHRS and CDR2 YFSETQ. The V end was cut by 2 bases, the J end by 2 bases, with 10 bases between. Original data processing: Scientists estimated how many nucleated cells there were by amplifying reference gene primers. TCRdb's table, derived via immunoSEQ multiplex PCR, lists solely in-frame clones and lacks some. The V and J calls and clone size were taken over from that table, and D and trimming were inferred from the DNA. The profile shows roughly 250,000 clones, about nine tenths of them singletons. Participant ages covered about 18 to 90 years across 20 to 30 US areas. In assigning cohorts, the study relied on participant-reported clinical history.

This TCR was recovered from a woman between 25 and 40 years old with acute COVID-19. This sequence joins TRBV5-1 and TRBJ1-2; D is uncertain. The sample consisted of PBMCs or T cells enriched from blood (not recorded which). The CDR3 reads CASSFAGWNYGYTF. DNA for the CDR3: TGCGCCAGCAGCTTTGCGGGCTGGAACTATGGCTACACCTTC.